This TCR beta chain was recovered during a study of read filtering for tumor transcriptome and immune sequencing (dated by TCRdb to 2018 to 2020). About the investigation overall: The cohort had fewer than 20 male and 11 to 15 female patients with a mean age of roughly 66 years, ranging from 47 to 80. By revised international staging, about 8 patients were R-ISS I, fewer than 20 were R-ISS II and 6 or 7 were R-ISS III. Whole-transcriptome libraries were prepared with the TruSeq RNA Access Library Prep Kit after DNase treatment. Per sample, about 3.5 to 11 million TCR-region mapped reads were obtained with IR-seq, compared with only about 85 to 1273 with RNA-seq. The study compared TCR repertoires from targeted immune repertoire sequencing and bulk whole-transcriptome sequencing run on the same bone marrow samples. As a main aim, a read-filtering strategy for immune repertoire data was addressed, with the specific question being whether clonotypes supported by a single read should be removed.

The investigation overall reported the following: In IR-seq, single-read clonotypes were about 81.9% of clonotypes but around 3.2% of total reads; in RNA-seq they were 70% to 75% of clonotypes and approximately 40% of reads. Rather than purified T cells, the sorted CD138-negative fraction was a mixed bone marrow immune population. Compared with RNA-seq, IR-seq captured clonotypes at much greater depth and more reliably, and a smaller IR-seq throughput was enough to identify most of the shared clonotypes. The correlation between IR-seq and RNA-seq shared clonotype proportions rose when single-read clonotypes were removed.

The CDR3 spans 16 residues, from the cysteine through the phenylalanine. Only the CDR3 region is kept as DNA, spanning 48 bases read in frame from base 1. The germline V gene specifies SGDLS as CDR1 and YYNGEE as CDR2. V loses 1 base at its end and J loses 3 bases; junction bases beyond the gene matches: 7. TCR libraries were built from roughly 440 ng RNA with the Immunoverse kit, using molecular barcoded adaptors covering alpha/delta and beta/gamma chains. TCR library preparation used the same RNA that was used for transcriptome sequencing. TCR libraries were sequenced on an Illumina HiSeq 4000 with 2 x 150 cycles. Turning to the authors' computational methods: TCR reads were aligned to human V, D, J and C references and assembled into CDR3 clonotypes with MiXCR, including quality filtering and error correction. The tcR package in R was used to analyze clonotype counts and gene usage diversity. For inspection of raw mapping reads, RNA-seq reads were mapped by STAR aligner version 2.5.3a onto GRCh37 of the human genome. To test the effect of sequencing depth on detected clonotypes, IR-seq fastq files were randomly downsampled using Seqtk 1.3. Through fastp at Q25 and MiXCR, TCRdb rebuilt clones from the public reads, retaining in-frame beta chains. Merged by CDR3 protein, the rows form single entries marked with the most common genes and DNA. The V and J calls here are based on TCRdb, not the publication. Recorded for this sample are tens of thousands of distinct CDR3 sequences; roughly 13% of them occurred a single time. The leading ten clones occupy about 40% of the sample.

This clonotype showed up many times. This clone's antigen is unknown. No clone much larger than this one lies a single base away; base qualities are absent. Bone marrow was sampled from every patient at the time of active disease. Ficoll-Hypaque density gradient centrifugation was used to isolate bone marrow mononuclear cells. CD138-negative cells were obtained by negative selection after labeling with CD138 magnetic microbeads on a MACS separator, removing myeloma plasma cells. Flow cytometry on an Attune NxT with CD138 antibodies was used to check the purity of the isolated cells. TRIzol reagent was used to extract total RNA, which was then quantified with a NanoDrop spectrophotometer. Paired RNA-seq and IR-seq were performed on each patient's CD138-negative bone marrow sample.

This sequence uses TRBV9 and TRBJ1-5; TRBD1 lines up with 7 middle nucleotides. The receptor was isolated from a donor at least 40 years old with multiple myeloma. What was sequenced was a population of CD138-negative cells sorted from bone marrow. The cell subset or site label on this specimen signifies: bone marrow mononuclear cells depleted of CD138+ plasma/myeloma cells by negative magnetic selection. The CDR3 is CASSVSDRWDNQPQHF. In nucleotide form, the sequence is TGTGCCAGCAGCGTATCGGACAGGTGGGACAATCAGCCCCAGCATTTT. The CDR3, completed at both ends by the reference TRBV9 and TRBJ1-5 genes, gives the full variable domain DSGVTQTPKHLITATGQRVTLRCSPRSGDLSVYWYQQSLDQGLQFLIQYYNGEERAKGNILERFSAQQFPDLHSELNLSSLELGDSALYFCASSVSDRWDNQPQHFGDGTRLSIL.